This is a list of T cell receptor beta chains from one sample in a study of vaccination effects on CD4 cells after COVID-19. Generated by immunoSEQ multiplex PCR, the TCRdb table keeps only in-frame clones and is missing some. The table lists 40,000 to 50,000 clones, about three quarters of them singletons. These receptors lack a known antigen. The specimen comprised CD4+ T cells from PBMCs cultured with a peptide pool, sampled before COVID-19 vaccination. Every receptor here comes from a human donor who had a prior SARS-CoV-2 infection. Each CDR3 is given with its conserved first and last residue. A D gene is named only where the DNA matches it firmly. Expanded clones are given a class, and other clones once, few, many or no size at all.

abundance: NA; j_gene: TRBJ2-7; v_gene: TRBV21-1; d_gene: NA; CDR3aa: CASSMSHRGLRSYEQYF; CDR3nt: TGTGCCAGCAGCATGTCACACAGGGGGCTACGCTCCTACGAGCAGTACTTC
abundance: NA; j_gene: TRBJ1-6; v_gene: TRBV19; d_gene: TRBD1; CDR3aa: CASRRTGYDSPLHF; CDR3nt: TGTGCCAGCAGAAGGACAGGGTATGATTCACCCCTCCACTTT
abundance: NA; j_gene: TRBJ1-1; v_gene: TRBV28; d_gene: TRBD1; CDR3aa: CATRQGMNTEAFF; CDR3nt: TGTGCCACCAGACAGGGGATGAACACTGAAGCTTTCTTT
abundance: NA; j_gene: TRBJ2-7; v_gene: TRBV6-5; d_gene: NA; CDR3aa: CASSYDPFPREQYF; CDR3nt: TGTGCCAGCAGTTACGACCCGTTCCCACGGGAGCAGTACTTC
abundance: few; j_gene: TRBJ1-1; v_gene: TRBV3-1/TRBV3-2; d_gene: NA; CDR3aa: CASSQGYGVTEAFF; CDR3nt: TGTGCCAGCAGCCAAGGGTACGGGGTTACTGAAGCTTTCTTT
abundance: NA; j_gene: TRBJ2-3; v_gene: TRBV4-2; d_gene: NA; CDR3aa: CASSQREASGSTDTQYF; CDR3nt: TGTGCCAGCAGCCAAAGAGAAGCCAGCGGGAGCACAGATACGCAGTATTTT
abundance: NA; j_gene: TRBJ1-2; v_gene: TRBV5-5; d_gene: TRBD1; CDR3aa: CASSPDRDGYTF; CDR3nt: TGTGCCAGCAGCCCGGACAGGGATGGCTACACCTTC
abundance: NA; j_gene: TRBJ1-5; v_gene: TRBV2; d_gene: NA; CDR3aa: CASDLGSNQPQHF; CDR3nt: TGTGCCAGCGATTTGGGCAGCAATCAGCCCCAGCATTTT
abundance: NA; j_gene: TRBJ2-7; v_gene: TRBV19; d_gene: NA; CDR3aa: CASSTTAKGRYEQYF; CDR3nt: TGTGCCAGTAGTACCACAGCTAAAGGTCGCTACGAGCAGTACTTC
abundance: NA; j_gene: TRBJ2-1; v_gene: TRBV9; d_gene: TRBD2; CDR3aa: CASSVAAGRGDEQFF; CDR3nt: TGTGCCAGCAGCGTAGCGGCGGGGCGGGGGGATGAGCAGTTCTTC
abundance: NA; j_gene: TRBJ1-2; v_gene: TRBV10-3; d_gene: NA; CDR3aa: CAISETDYGYTF; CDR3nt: TGTGCCATCAGCGAGACCGACTATGGCTACACCTTC